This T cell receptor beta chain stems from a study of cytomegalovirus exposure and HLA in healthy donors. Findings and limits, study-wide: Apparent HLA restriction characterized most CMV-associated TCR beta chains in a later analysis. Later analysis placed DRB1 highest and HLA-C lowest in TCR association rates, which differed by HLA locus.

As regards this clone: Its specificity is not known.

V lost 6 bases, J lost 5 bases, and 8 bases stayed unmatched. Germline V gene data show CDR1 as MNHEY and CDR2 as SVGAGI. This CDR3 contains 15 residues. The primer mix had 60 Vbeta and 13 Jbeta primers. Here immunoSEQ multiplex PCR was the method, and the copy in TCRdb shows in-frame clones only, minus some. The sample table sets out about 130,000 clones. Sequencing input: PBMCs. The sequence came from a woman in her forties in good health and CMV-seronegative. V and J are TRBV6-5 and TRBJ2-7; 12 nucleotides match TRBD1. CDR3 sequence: CASRGTGGSHHEQYV. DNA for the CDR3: TGTGCCAGCAGGGGGACAGGGGGCTCCCACCACGAGCAGTACGTC.